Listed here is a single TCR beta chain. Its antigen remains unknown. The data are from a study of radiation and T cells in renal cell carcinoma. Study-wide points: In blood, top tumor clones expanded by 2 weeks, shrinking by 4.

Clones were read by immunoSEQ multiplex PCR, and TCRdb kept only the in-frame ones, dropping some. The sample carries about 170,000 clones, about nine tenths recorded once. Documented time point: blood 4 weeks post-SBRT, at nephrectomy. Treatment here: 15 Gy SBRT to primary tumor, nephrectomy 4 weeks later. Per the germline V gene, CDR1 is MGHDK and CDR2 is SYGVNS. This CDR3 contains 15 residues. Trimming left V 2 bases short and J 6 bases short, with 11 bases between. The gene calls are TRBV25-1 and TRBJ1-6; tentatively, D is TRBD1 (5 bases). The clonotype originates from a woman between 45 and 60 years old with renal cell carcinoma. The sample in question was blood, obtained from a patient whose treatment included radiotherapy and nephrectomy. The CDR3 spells CASSENAGFNSPLHF. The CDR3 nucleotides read TGTGCCAGCAGTGAAAACGCAGGGTTTAATTCACCCCTCCACTTT.